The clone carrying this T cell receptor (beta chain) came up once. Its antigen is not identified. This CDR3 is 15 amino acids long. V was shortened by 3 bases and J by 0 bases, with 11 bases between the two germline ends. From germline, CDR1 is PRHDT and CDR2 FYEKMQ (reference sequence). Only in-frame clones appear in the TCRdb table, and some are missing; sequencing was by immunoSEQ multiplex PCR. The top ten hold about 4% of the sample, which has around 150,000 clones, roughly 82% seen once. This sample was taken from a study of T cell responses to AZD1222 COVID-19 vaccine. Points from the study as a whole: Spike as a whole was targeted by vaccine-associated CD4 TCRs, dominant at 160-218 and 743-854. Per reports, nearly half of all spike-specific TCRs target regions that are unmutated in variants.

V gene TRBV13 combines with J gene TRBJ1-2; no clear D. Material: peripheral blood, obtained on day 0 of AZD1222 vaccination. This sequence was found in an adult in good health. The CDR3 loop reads CASSFHTSANYGYTF. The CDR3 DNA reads TGTGCCAGCAGCTTTCATACTTCTGCTAACTATGGCTACACCTTC.